These T cell receptor beta chains were read from a single sample in a study of spatial heterogeneity in lung cancer. TCRdb redid the calling of the 5' RACE reads with MiXCR, one entry per CDR3 protein. The sample has tens of thousands of distinct CDR3 sequences; about an eighth are singletons. The sample was PBMCs, taken at surgery. The receptors were gathered from a male donor with early-stage non-small cell lung cancer. The CDR3 runs from the conserved cysteine through the conserved F or W. The D gene is left open where the match is weak. Size tells how often a clone was seen (once, few, many) or the class of an expanded clone, and some rows leave it out.

clone size,D gene,J gene,V gene,CDR3 DNA,CDR3 protein
NA,NA,TRBJ1-1,TRBV19,TGTGCCAGTAGTCAAACGTCGGACACTGAAGCTTTCTTT,CASSQTSDTEAFF
NA,NA,TRBJ1-6,TRBV5-1,TGCGCCAGCAGCTTGGCTGGGCTCGGTTCACCCCTCCACTTT,CASSLAGLGSPLHF
few,NA,TRBJ1-4,TRBV5-1,TGCGCCAGCAGGGTGCGGACGGGCGAAAAACTGTTTTTT,CASRVRTGEKLFF
many,NA,TRBJ2-1,TRBV7-3,TGTGCCAGCAGCCTCCCACTAGCTGAGGGCAATGAGCAGTTCTTC,CASSLPLAEGNEQFF
NA,NA,TRBJ2-1,TRBV10-3,TGTGCCATCAGTGAGGTGGCAGGGGAGGCCAATGAGCAGTTCTTC,CAISEVAGEANEQFF
many,TRBD1,TRBJ2-7,TRBV9,TGTGCCAGCAGCGTAGGGGACAGCTACGAGCAGTACTTC,CASSVGDSYEQYF
few,NA,TRBJ1-4,TRBV20-1,TGCAGTGCGGAAAGGGGGACAACTAATGAAAAACTGTTTTTT,CSAERGTTNEKLFF
many,TRBD1,TRBJ2-1,TRBV7-3,TGTGCCAGCAGCCCAAAGGGGACAGGGGCAGGCAATGAGCAGTTCTTC,CASSPKGTGAGNEQFF
NA,TRBD2,TRBJ2-5,TRBV28,TGTGCCAGCAGTTTATCCCACCAAACTCTAGCGGGGGAGAGGGAGACCCAGTACTTC,CASSLSHQTLAGERETQYF
few,TRBD2,TRBJ2-2,TRBV7-3,TGTGCCAGCAGCCCCGGGAGGCGGAGCGGGGAGCTGTTTTTT,CASSPGRRSGELFF
few,NA,TRBJ1-1,TRBV7-9,TGTGCCAGCAGCGGGACGGTAACCTGGGGCACTGAAGCTTTCTTT,CASSGTVTWGTEAFF
NA,NA,TRBJ1-2,TRBV20-1,TGCAGTGCCGTAACCGGACCCGGGGATGGCTACACCTTC,CSAVTGPGDGYTF
many,TRBD1,TRBJ2-6,TRBV12-3/TRBV12-4,TGTGCCAGCAGTTTCTCAGGGGGCACATCTGGGGCCAACGTCCTGACTTTC,CASSFSGGTSGANVLTF
NA,TRBD2,TRBJ2-7,TRBV12-3/TRBV12-4,TGTGCCAGCAGTTTAGCGGCTAGCGGGGGGGCCTACGAGCAGTACTTC,CASSLAASGGAYEQYF
NA,NA,TRBJ2-3,TRBV5-4,TGTGCCAGCAGCCCCGAAGGGGCAGATACGCAGTATTTT,CASSPEGADTQYF
NA,TRBD1,TRBJ2-1,TRBV27,TGTGCCAGCAATCCGACAGGGACGTATTCCTACAATGAGCAGTTCTTC,CASNPTGTYSYNEQFF
NA,NA,TRBJ2-5,TRBV2,TGTGCCAGCAGTGAAGGACTTCCGGAGACCCAGTACTTC,CASSEGLPETQYF
many,NA,TRBJ1-2,TRBV4-2,TGTGCCAGCAGCCTCTGGGCAGGAGGTTTCTATGGCTACACCTTC,CASSLWAGGFYGYTF
NA,NA,TRBJ2-2,TRBV7-2,TGTGCCAGCAGACATCGCCGGGACTCCCTCCACACCGGGGAGCTGTTTTTT,CASRHRRDSLHTGELFF
few,TRBD1,TRBJ2-2,TRBV6-5,TGTGCCAGCAGTTATACAGGGGACACCGGGGAGCTGTTTTTT,CASSYTGDTGELFF
many,TRBD1,TRBJ1-2,TRBV2,TGTGCCAGCCGATCCGGGACAGAAAATGGCTACACCTTC,CASRSGTENGYTF
NA,NA,TRBJ2-7,TRBV6-5,TGTGCCAGCAGCACCGCCGGGGACTTTTCATCCTACGAGCAGTACTTC,CASSTAGDFSSYEQYF
many,TRBD2,TRBJ2-7,TRBV5-1,TGCGCCAGCAGCGGTACTAGCGGGAGAGACGAGCAGTACTTC,CASSGTSGRDEQYF
few,NA,TRBJ1-1,TRBV11-1,TGTGCCAGCAGCAGCCCTATGAGAGGGGAGACTGAAGCTTTCTTT,CASSSPMRGETEAFF
once,NA,TRBJ1-5,TRBV10-3,TGTGCCATCAGTGAGTCCATCAGGGACATTAGCAATCAGCCCCAGCATTTT,CAISESIRDISNQPQHF
NA,TRBD1,TRBJ1-1,TRBV2,TGTGCCAGCGGCATCACAGGGGGTGGGGCTGAAGCTTTCTTT,CASGITGGGAEAFF